The clone carrying this TCR beta chain has a count of ten or more. The antigen is unknown. A CD8+CD4-CCR7+CD45RA+ gate was used to sort naive CD8 T cells. This entry is derived from a study of molecular identifiers for immune sequencing clone quantification. Study-level background: In replicates, the authors split RNA from approximately 20,000 or 100,000 naive CD8 cells five ways and sequenced four. Study-level findings and limits: Shared barcodes on identical TCR molecules could underestimate the sizes of highly expanded clones. Whereas clones above 20 RNA copies held under 1% of naive-cell molecules, they held over 98% of effector molecules.

This CDR3 contains 17 residues. V lost 6 bases and J lost 2; bases outside the gene matches: 13. In TCRdb, the PCR reads were re-called with MiXCR into one record per CDR3 protein. Of about 500,000 distinct CDR3 sequences in the sample, 20% to 25% were seen once. This clonotype was sampled from a human donor in good health. Some libraries in this study had Jurkat cell RNA spiked in. Source material: naive CD8+ T cells from blood, with Jurkat cell RNA spiked in. As to subset: FACS-sorted CD8+CD4-CCR7+CD45RA+ naive T cells. The V call is TRBV12-3 or TRBV12-4, the J call TRBJ2-3; 8 nucleotides agree with TRBD2. The chain's CDR3 is CASRGLVNGAVTDTQYF. CDR3 DNA sequence: TGTGCCAGCAGGGGACTAGTAAACGGGGCCGTCACAGATACGCAGTATTTT.